This TCR beta chain stems from a study of blood T cell repertoires in COVID-19. Across the study: PBMCs, B-cell-depleted T cells, or T cells provided the cDNA or gDNA that made up the material.

This table comes from immunoSEQ multiplex PCR, and its TCRdb copy is limited to in-frame clones, with some not included. The sample has 140,000 or so clones; more than 75% are singletons. This CDR3 contains 17 residues. Germline V gene data show CDR1 as SNHLY and CDR2 as FYNNEI. The J segment lost 4 bases and the V segment lost 8 bases, leaving 16 bases of the junction unmatched. This receptor was taken from a human donor with acute or convalescent COVID-19. The donor label of this sample is uncertain. Material for sequencing was peripheral blood. The chain recombines TRBV2 with TRBJ1-2, with 10 bases aligning to TRBD1. Here the CDR3 reads CASPVGTGESSSYGYTF. CDR3 bases: TGTGCCAGCCCCGTGGGGACAGGGGAATCCTCTAGCTATGGCTACACCTTC. Based on the CDR3 plus reference TRBV2 and TRBJ1-2, the full variable domain is EPEVTQTPSHQVTQMGQEVILRCVPISNHLYFYWYRQILGQKVEFLVSFYNNEISEKSEIFDDQFSVERPDGSNFTLKIRSTKLEDSAMYFCASPVGTGESSSYGYTFGSGTRLTVV.